This T cell receptor beta chain came from a study of T cell repertoires in cytomegalovirus infection. Study at large: Carrying CMV and the relevant HLA type showed in public TCR beta signatures.

Findings and limits, study-wide: HLA-C-restricted CMV clonotypes gave the most frequent clonotype in two of eight donors. The study identified carriers of CMV plus the relevant HLA from cumulative public TCR beta family frequency.

A single record per CDR3 protein comes from TCRdb applying MiXCR to the reads. The table records some 680,000 distinct CDR3 sequences, roughly 36% of them present only once. This clonotype was seen more than once but under ten times. The antigen is not known. This clonotype was obtained from a human donor in good health (CMV status not recorded). Some clones in this sample may be carry-over from other donors' samples. The specimen was PBMCs.

CDR3 region: CASSEGERGHEQFF. The DNA for the CDR3 is TGTGCCAGCAGTGAAGGGGAGAGGGGCCATGAGCAGTTCTTC. The rearrangement joins TRBV2 to TRBJ2-1; TRBD1 or TRBD2 may be the D gene (5 bases each). V shed 1 base and J shed 8 bases, with 12 bases lying between them. Germline-derived CDR1 and CDR2 are SNHLY and FYNNEI. This CDR3 comprises 14 residues. The full variable domain, rest sourced from reference TRBV2 and TRBJ2-1, is EPEVTQTPSHQVTQMGQEVILRCVPISNHLYFYWYRQILGQKVEFLVSFYNNEISEKSEIFDDQFSVERPDGSNFTLKIRSTKLEDSAMYFCASSEGERGHEQFFGPGTRLTVL.